The 18 T cell receptor beta chains listed next were all sequenced from one sample in a study of T cell responses to AZD1222 COVID-19 vaccine. The data were produced by immunoSEQ multiplex PCR, yet TCRdb's version contains in-frame clones alone and is incomplete. This sample carries 150,000 to 250,000 clones, just over 90% of them seen once, and the ten largest clones take under 4%. Here the sequenced sample was peripheral blood, taken 28 days after the second AZD1222 dose. All receptors come from an adult who received the AZD1222 COVID-19 vaccine.

This clone appeared once. The DNA for the CDR3 is TGTGCCAGCAGTTTAACAGGGTTGGTTGACTATGGCTACACCTTC. Its translation: CASSLTGLVDYGYTF. This chain joins TRBV27 and TRBJ1-2; D might be TRBD1 (6 bases). The V gene lost 2 bases and the J gene lost 3 bases, with 13 bases spanning the gap. CDR1 and CDR2 from the germline V gene are MNHEY and SMNVEV (reference sequence). The CDR3 totals 15 residues.

This chain joins TRBV5-1 and TRBJ2-7; TRBD2 aligns across 13 bases. Germline CDR1 reads SGHRS; CDR2 reads YFSETQ. CDR3 length equals 15 residues. V shed 4 bases, J shed 6 bases, and the junction held 7 bases outside the gene matches. The CDR3 spells CASSRTSGSGSEQYF. The CDR3 DNA reads TGCGCCAGCAGCCGGACTAGCGGGAGTGGTAGCGAGCAGTACTTC.

The V and J genes are TRBV27 and TRBJ1-3; tentative D call: TRBD1 (5 bases). Germline V gene lookup returns CDR1 MNHEY and CDR2 SMNVEV (reference sequence). Trimming stripped 3 bases from V and 2 bases from J, with 8 bases between. This CDR3 has 14 residues. The CDR3 is CASSFGGAGNTIYF. The DNA for the CDR3 is TGTGCCAGCAGTTTCGGAGGGGCTGGAAACACCATATATTTT.

The chain couples TRBV20-1 to TRBJ2-7; D gene uncertain. Trimming took 4 bases from V and 3 from J, leaving 10 bases between them. This CDR3 is 12 amino acids long. In germline, CDR1 is DFQATT, CDR2 SNEGSKA (reference sequence). CDR3: CSANDKGYEQYF. CDR3 nucleotides: TGCAGTGCTAATGATAAGGGCTACGAGCAGTACTTC.

The V call is TRBV7-9, the J call TRBJ2-7; weak D call: TRBD2 (5 bases). The CDR3 has 12 residues. V was pared by 5 bases and J by 4 bases, with 9 bases between. The germline V gene encodes CDR1 SEHNR and CDR2 FQNEAQ (reference sequence). The CDR3 here is CASSPPGYEQYF. For the CDR3, the DNA is TGTGCCAGCAGCCCTCCGGGGTACGAGCAGTACTTC.

The V call is TRBV5-8, the J call TRBJ1-6, with 7 bases aligning to TRBD1. Unmatched junction bases numbered 7, after V lost 7 bases and J lost 0 bases. From germline, CDR1 is SGHTS and CDR2 YDEGEE. CDR3 length: 16 residues. CDR3 DNA: TGTGCCAGCGGGACAGCGCTGAGCTCCTATAATTCACCCCTCCACTTT. This encodes CASGTALSSYNSPLHF. The full variable domain, in which reference TRBV5-8 and TRBJ1-6 provide the parts outside the CDR3, is EAGVTQSPTHLIKTRGQQATLRCSPISGHTSVYWYQQALGLGLQFLLWYDEGEERNRGNFPPRFSGRQFPNYSSELNVNALELEDSALYLCASGTALSSYNSPLHFGNGTRLTVT.

This chain connects TRBV11-3 to TRBJ1-6; a possible D gene is TRBD1 (6 bases). There are 15 residues in the CDR3. Trimming stripped 3 bases from V and 9 bases from J, with 15 bases between. Germline V gene data show CDR1 as SGHNT and CDR2 as YENEEA. CDR3 amino acids: CASSFWGAQGSPLHF. The CDR3 DNA sequence: TGTGCCAGCAGCTTTTGGGGGGCCCAGGGTTCACCCCTCCACTTT.

The rearrangement links TRBV10-3 to TRBJ2-1; D may be TRBD1 or TRBD2 (5 bases each). The V gene lost 6 bases and the J gene lost 6 bases, with 18 bases spanning the gap. The CDR3 is 15 amino acids. Germline loops: CDR1 ENHRY, CDR2 SYGVKD. Here the CDR3 reads CAIRGVGTDLNEQFF. The DNA of the CDR3 is TGTGCCATCAGGGGGGTGGGGACGGACCTCAATGAGCAGTTCTTC.

The gene calls are TRBV6-5 and TRBJ2-4; D possibly corresponds to TRBD1 (5 bases). Germline lookup yields CDR1 MNHEY and CDR2 SVGAGI. The length of the CDR3 is 15 residues. V shed 2 bases and J shed 3 bases, with 11 bases lying between them. This CDR3 reads CASSYPGNGKNIQYF. CDR3 DNA: TGTGCCAGCAGTTACCCAGGGAATGGCAAAAACATTCAGTACTTC.

The V and J genes are TRBV19 and TRBJ1-1, with a possible D match to TRBD1 (5 bases). The germline V gene has CDR1 LNHDA and CDR2 SQIVND (reference sequence). The CDR3 has 18 amino acids. Trimming stripped 0 bases from V and 0 bases from J, with 17 bases between. Written as DNA, the CDR3 is TGTGCCAGTAGTATAGAGGGCCCATGGGAGGGGATGAACACTGAAGCTTTCTTT. Protein sequence: CASSIEGPWEGMNTEAFF.

The V and J genes are TRBV4-3 and TRBJ2-1, with 8 bases matching TRBD2. Germline CDR1 LGHNA, CDR2 YSLEER. V shed 4 bases and J 5 bases; nucleotides not matched to a gene: 7. The CDR3 consists of 15 residues. The CDR3 region has the DNA TGCGCCAGCAGCCGGGCGGGACTAGGGGACAATGAGCAGTTCTTC. It encodes CASSRAGLGDNEQFF.

The chain is built from TRBV7-2 and TRBJ1-1; 9 bases are shared with TRBD1. V shed 6 bases, J shed 4 bases, and the junction held 6 bases outside the gene matches. The CDR3 totals 14 residues. CDR1 SGHTA and CDR2 FQGNSA come from the germline V gene. CDR3 sequence reads: CASRTGTGSTEAFF. For the CDR3, the DNA is TGTGCCAGCAGAACCGGGACAGGGTCCACTGAAGCTTTCTTT.

The CDR3 is CASSGGLAGPSDTQYF. The DNA of the CDR3 is TGTGCCAGCAGCGGGGGGCTAGCGGGGCCCTCGGATACGCAGTATTTT. The rearrangement uses TRBV11-2 and TRBJ2-3; 9 bases line up with TRBD2. The CDR3 spans 16 residues. J lost 6 bases, V lost 5 bases, and 12 bases had no gene match. Germline V gene data show CDR1 as SGHAT and CDR2 as FQNNGV.

The chain couples TRBV11-2 to TRBJ2-1; 8 nucleotides align to TRBD2. V was clipped by 1 base and J by 2 bases; unmatched bases: 7. The CDR3 runs 17 residues. CDR1 and CDR2 from the germline V gene are SGHAT and FQNNGV. The CDR3: CASSLVGFSGTYNEQFF. The CDR3 bases are TGTGCCAGCAGCTTAGTGGGGTTTAGCGGGACCTACAATGAGCAGTTCTTC.

In its sample, this clone was seen once. The gene calls are TRBV7-8 and TRBJ2-1, with TRBD2 as a possible D gene (6 bases). In germline, CDR1 is SGHVS, CDR2 FQNEAQ. V was cut by 5 bases and J by 0 bases, with 17 bases left in between. CDR3 length: 17 residues. Here the CDR3 reads CASSPGRGISSYNEQFF. CDR3 coding DNA: TGTGCCAGCAGCCCTGGGCGGGGTATAAGCTCCTACAATGAGCAGTTCTTC.

The V call is TRBV2, the J call TRBJ2-7, with TRBD1 matching over 11 bases. There are 15 residues in the CDR3. Germline lookup yields CDR1 SNHLY and CDR2 FYNNEI. V shed 4 bases, J shed 9 bases, and the junction held 11 bases outside the gene matches. The CDR3 spells CASSVGTGGEGVQYF. The CDR3 DNA reads as TGTGCCAGCAGTGTGGGGACAGGGGGTGAAGGTGTGCAGTACTTC. The complete variable domain, with remaining parts taken from reference TRBV2 and TRBJ2-7, reads EPEVTQTPSHQVTQMGQEVILRCVPISNHLYFYWYRQILGQKVEFLVSFYNNEISEKSEIFDDQFSVERPDGSNFTLKIRSTKLEDSAMYFCASSVGTGGEGVQYFGPGTRLTVT.

The chain combines TRBV4-3 with TRBJ1-2, with 7 bases lining up with TRBD1. The CDR3 sequence is 14 residues long. J lost 4 bases, V lost 3 bases, and 5 bases had no gene match. Per the germline V gene, CDR1 is LGHNA and CDR2 is YSLEER. For the CDR3, the DNA is TGCGCCAGCAGCCACCGCAGGGGGGTCTATGGCTACACCTTC. This sequence encodes CASSHRRGVYGYTF.

The rearrangement uses TRBV5-1 and TRBJ2-1; 9 bases are shared with TRBD1. There are 18 residues in the CDR3. Germline V gene data show CDR1 as SGHRS and CDR2 as YFSETQ. V was clipped by 5 bases and J by 11 bases; unmatched bases: 23. CDR3 sequence (DNA): TGCGCCAGCAGAAAGCATGAAGGGCCCTCGGGACAGGGTAATCAGCAGTTCTTC. Translating it yields CASRKHEGPSGQGNQQFF. The whole variable domain, filled in from reference TRBV5-1 and TRBJ2-1, reads KAGVTQTPRYLIKTRGQQVTLSCSPISGHRSVSWYQQTPGQGLQFLFEYFSETQRNKGNFPGRFSGRQFSNSRSEMNVSTLELGDSALYLCASRKHEGPSGQGNQQFFGPGTRLTVL.